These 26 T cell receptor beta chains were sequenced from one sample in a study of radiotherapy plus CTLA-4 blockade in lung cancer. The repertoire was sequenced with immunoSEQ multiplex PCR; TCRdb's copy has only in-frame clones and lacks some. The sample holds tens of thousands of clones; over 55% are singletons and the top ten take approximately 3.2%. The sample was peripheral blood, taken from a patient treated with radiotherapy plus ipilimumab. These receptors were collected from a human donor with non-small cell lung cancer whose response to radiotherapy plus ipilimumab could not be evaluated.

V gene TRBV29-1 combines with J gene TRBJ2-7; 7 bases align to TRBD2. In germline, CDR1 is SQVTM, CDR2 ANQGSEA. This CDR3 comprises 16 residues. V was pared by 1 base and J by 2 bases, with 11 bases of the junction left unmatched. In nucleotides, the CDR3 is TGCAGCGTTGAAGGGCTAGCGGATAGAAAGACCTACGAGCAGTACTTC. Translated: CSVEGLADRKTYEQYF.

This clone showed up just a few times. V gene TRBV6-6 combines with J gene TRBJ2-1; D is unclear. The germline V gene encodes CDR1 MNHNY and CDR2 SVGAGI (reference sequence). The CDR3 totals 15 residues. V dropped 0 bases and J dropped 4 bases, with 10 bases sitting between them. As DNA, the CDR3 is TGTGCCAGCAGTTACTCGAATCCAGTTTACAATGAGCAGTTCTTC. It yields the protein CASSYSNPVYNEQFF.

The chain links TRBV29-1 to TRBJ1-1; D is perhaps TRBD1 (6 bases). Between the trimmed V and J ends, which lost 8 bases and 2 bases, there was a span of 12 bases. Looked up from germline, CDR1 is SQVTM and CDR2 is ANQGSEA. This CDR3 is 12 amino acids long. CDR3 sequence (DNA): TGCAGCAGCCGGGGGGGCAACACTGAAGCTTTCTTT. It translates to CSSRGGNTEAFF.

CDR3 loop: CASSSTGGTEAFF. The CDR3 nucleotides read TGTGCCAGCAGTTCGACAGGGGGCACTGAAGCTTTCTTT. The V gene is TRBV2, the J gene TRBJ1-1, with 9 bases lining up with TRBD1. CDR3 size: 13 residues. CDR1 and CDR2 (germline): SNHLY, FYNNEI. Trimming at V came to 5 bases and at J to 4 bases, leaving 2 bases not matched to a gene.

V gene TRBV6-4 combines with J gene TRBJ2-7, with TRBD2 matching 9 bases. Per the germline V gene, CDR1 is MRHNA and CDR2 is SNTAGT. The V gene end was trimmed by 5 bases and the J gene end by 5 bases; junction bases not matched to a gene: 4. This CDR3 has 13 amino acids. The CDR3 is CASSRREGDEQYF. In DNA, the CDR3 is TGTGCCAGCAGTAGGCGGGAGGGTGACGAGCAGTACTTC.

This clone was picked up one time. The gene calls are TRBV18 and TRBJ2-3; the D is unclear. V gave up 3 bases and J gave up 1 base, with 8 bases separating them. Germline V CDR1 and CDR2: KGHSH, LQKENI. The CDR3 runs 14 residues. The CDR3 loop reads CASSPPTRTDTQYF. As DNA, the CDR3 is TGTGCCAGCTCACCCCCGACACGCACAGATACGCAGTATTTT.

CDR3 protein: CAWSVHLATYEQYF. The DNA for the CDR3 is TGTGCCTGGAGTGTACACTTAGCTACCTACGAGCAGTACTTC. The rearrangement joins TRBV30 to TRBJ2-7; no reliable D call. The CDR3 totals 14 residues. CDR1 and CDR2 from the germline V gene are GTSNPN and SVGIG (reference sequence). V lost 0 bases to trimming and J lost 2 bases, with 11 bases between them.

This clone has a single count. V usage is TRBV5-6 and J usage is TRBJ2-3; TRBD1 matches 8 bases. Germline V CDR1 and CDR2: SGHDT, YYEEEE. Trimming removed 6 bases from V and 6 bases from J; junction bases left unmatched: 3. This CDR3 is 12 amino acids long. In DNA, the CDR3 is TGTGCCAGCACCCAGGGGGCGGATACGCAGTATTTT. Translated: CASTQGADTQYF.

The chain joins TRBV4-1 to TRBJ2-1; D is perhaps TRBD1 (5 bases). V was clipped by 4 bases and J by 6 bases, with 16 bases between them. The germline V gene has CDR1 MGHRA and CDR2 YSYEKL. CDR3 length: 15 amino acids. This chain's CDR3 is CASSRNYRYSNEQFF. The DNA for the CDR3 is TGCGCCAGCAGCCGAAACTACAGGTACAGCAATGAGCAGTTCTTC.

The CDR3: CASSLFQGFGYTF. The CDR3 DNA follows: TGTGCCAGCAGTTTATTCCAGGGGTTCGGCTACACCTTC. The genes are TRBV27 and TRBJ1-2; TRBD1 is a possible D gene (6 bases). The germline gives CDR1 MNHEY, CDR2 SMNVEV (reference sequence). V was clipped by 1 base and J by 8 bases, with 11 bases between them. The CDR3 runs 13 residues.

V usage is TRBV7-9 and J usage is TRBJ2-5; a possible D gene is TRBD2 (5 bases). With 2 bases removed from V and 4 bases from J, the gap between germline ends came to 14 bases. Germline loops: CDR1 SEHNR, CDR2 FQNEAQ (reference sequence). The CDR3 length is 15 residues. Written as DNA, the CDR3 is TGTGCCAGCAGCTTAAGGGCTAGCCCTACAGAGACCCAGTACTTC. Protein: CASSLRASPTETQYF.

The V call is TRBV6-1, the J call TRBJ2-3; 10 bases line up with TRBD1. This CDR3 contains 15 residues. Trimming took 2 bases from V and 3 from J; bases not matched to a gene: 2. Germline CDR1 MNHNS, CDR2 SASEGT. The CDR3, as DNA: TGTGCCAGCAGTGAACCGGGACAGGGGACAGATACGCAGTATTTT. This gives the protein CASSEPGQGTDTQYF.

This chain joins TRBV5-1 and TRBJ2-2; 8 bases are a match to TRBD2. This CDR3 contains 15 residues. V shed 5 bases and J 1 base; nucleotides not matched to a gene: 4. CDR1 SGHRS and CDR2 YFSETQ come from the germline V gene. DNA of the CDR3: TGCGCCAGCAGGCGAACTAGCGGGAACACCGGGGAGCTGTTTTTT. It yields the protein CASRRTSGNTGELFF.

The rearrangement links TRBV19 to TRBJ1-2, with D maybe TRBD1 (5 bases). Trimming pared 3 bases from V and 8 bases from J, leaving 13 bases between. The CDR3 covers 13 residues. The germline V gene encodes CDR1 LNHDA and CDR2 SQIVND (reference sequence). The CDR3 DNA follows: TGTGCCAGTAGTATTTACGGGGGTGACGGCTACACCTTC. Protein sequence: CASSIYGGDGYTF.

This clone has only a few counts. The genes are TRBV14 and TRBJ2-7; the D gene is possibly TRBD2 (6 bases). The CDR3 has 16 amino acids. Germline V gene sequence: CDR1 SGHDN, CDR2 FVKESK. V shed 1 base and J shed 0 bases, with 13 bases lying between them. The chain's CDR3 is CASSQGSGLSSYEQYF. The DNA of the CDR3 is TGTGCCAGCAGCCAAGGGTCGGGACTTAGCTCCTACGAGCAGTACTTC. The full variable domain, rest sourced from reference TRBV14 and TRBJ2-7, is EAGVTQFPSHSVIEKGQTVTLRCDPISGHDNLYWYRRVMGKEIKFLLHFVKESKQDESGMPNNRFLAERTGGTYSTLKVQPAELEDSGVYFCASSQGSGLSSYEQYFGPGTRLTVT.

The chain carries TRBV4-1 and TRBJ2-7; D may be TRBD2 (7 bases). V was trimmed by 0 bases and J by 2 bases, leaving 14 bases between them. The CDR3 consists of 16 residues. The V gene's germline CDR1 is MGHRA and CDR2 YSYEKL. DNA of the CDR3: TGCGCCAGCAGCCAAGAAAGGGGGGGGCCCCCCTACGAGCAGTACTTC. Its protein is CASSQERGGPPYEQYF.

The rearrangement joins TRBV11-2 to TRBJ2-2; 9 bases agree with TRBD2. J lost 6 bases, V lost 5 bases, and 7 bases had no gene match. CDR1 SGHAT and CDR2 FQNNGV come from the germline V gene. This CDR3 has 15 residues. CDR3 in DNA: TGTGCCAGCAGCCGTAGCGGGAGAGGGGCCGGGGAGCTGTTTTTT. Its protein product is CASSRSGRGAGELFF.

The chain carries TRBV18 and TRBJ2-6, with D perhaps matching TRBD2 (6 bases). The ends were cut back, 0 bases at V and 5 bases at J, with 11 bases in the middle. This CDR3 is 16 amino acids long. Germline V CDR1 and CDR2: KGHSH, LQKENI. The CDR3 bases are TGTGCCAGCTCACCACCTGGAGGGTCGAGGGCCAACGTCCTGACTTTC. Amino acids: CASSPPGGSRANVLTF.

CDR3 loop: CASSRAGKTYNEQFF. Written as DNA, the CDR3 is TGTGCCAGCTCCCGGGCAGGGAAGACCTACAATGAGCAGTTCTTC. V gene TRBV18 combines with J gene TRBJ2-1, with a possible D match to TRBD1 (5 bases). CDR3 length: 15 residues. V dropped 6 bases and J dropped 2 bases, with 14 bases sitting between them. The germline CDR1 and CDR2 sequences are KGHSH and LQKENI.

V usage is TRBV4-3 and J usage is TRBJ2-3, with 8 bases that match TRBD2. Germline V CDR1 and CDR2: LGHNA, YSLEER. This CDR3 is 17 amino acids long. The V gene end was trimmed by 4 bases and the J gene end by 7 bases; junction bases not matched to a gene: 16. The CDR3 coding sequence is TGCGCCAGCAGCCTAAGTGGGACCGGGAGGGCCGTGAATACGCAGTATTTT. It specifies CASSLSGTGRAVNTQYF.

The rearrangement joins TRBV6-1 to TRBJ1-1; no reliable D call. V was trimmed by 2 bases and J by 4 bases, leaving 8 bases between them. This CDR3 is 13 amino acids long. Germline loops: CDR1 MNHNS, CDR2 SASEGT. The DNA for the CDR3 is TGTGCCAGCAGTGAACCGTTCCGCACTGAAGCTTTCTTT. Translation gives CASSEPFRTEAFF.

The CDR3 coding sequence is TGTGCCAGCAGCTTAAGACAGACAAACATTCAGTACTTC. Translating it yields CASSLRQTNIQYF. This chain joins TRBV7-2 and TRBJ2-4, with D possibly matching TRBD1 (5 bases). This CDR3 has 13 residues. The germline CDR1 and CDR2 sequences are SGHTA and FQGNSA. Trimming took off 2 bases at V and 6 bases at J, with 8 bases between the two ends. Looking up the rest from reference TRBV7-2 and TRBJ2-4 gives the full variable domain: GAGVSQSPSNKVTEKGKDVELRCDPISGHTALYWYRQSLGQGLEFLIYFQGNSAPDKSGLPSDRFSAERTGGSVSTLTIQRTQQEDSAVYLCASSLRQTNIQYFGAGTRLSVL.

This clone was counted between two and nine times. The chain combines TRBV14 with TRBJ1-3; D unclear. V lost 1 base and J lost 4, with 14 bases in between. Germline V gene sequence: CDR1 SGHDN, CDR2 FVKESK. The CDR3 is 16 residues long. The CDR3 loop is CASSQVGRVPGNTIYF. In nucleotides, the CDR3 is TGTGCCAGCAGCCAAGTAGGGCGGGTTCCGGGAAACACCATATATTTT. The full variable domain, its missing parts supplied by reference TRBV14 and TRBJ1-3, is EAGVTQFPSHSVIEKGQTVTLRCDPISGHDNLYWYRRVMGKEIKFLLHFVKESKQDESGMPNNRFLAERTGGTYSTLKVQPAELEDSGVYFCASSQVGRVPGNTIYFGEGSWLTVV.

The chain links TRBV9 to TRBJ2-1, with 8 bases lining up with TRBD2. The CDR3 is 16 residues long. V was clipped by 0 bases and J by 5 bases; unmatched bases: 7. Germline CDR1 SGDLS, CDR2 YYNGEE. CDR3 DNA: TGTGCCAGCAGCGTAGTAGTTGGCGGGGGGAACAATGAGCAGTTCTTC. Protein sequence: CASSVVVGGGNNEQFF. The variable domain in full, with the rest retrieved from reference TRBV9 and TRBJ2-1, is DSGVTQTPKHLITATGQRVTLRCSPRSGDLSVYWYQQSLDQGLQFLIQYYNGEERAKGNILERFSAQQFPDLHSELNLSSLELGDSALYFCASSVVVGGGNNEQFFGPGTRLTVL.

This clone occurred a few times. The CDR3 DNA reads TGTGCCAGCAGCTTGGCCGACCGGCGGGTCGGGGAGCTGTTTTTT. It yields the protein CASSLADRRVGELFF. This sequence joins TRBV5-4 and TRBJ2-2, with TRBD2 as a possible D gene (5 bases). Germline lookup yields CDR1 SGHNT and CDR2 YYREEE (reference sequence). The length of the CDR3 is 15 residues. V gave up 0 bases and J gave up 7 bases, with 13 bases separating them.

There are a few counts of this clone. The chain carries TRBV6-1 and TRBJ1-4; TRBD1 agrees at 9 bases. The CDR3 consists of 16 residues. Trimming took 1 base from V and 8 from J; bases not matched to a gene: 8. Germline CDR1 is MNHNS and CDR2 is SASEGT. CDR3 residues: CASSEGSGTGNEKLFF. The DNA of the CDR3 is TGTGCCAGCAGTGAAGGATCCGGGACAGGGAACGAAAAACTGTTTTTT.